Shown below are 17 T cell receptor beta chains from a single sample sequenced in a study of blood T cells in healthy people across ages. With a J-beta primer mix and a sample-barcoded 5' primer, a second PCR ran roughly 6 to 11 cycles. TCRdb re-analysed the 5' RACE reads in MiXCR, keeping a single row per CDR3 protein. The sample includes around 620,000 distinct CDR3 sequences, roughly a quarter of them seen just once. Sequencing was performed on blood. The receptors shown here come from a woman aged 70-85 years in good health.

This clonotype appeared a few times. V gene TRBV10-3 combines with J gene TRBJ2-1; possibly TRBD2 for D (5 bases). V was pared by 6 bases and J by 5 bases, with 11 bases between. The CDR3 spans 13 residues. The germline V gene encodes CDR1 ENHRY and CDR2 SYGVKD. The CDR3 DNA follows: TGTGCCATCAGCCCGGGATCCGACAATGAGCAGTTCTTC. It is translated as CAISPGSDNEQFF.

The CDR3 DNA reads TGTGCCAGCAGCATAGGAGCTCCGGGCTCCTACAATGAGCAGTTCTTC. As protein: CASSIGAPGSYNEQFF. The chain recombines TRBV7-3 with TRBJ2-1; D unclear. CDR1 and CDR2 from the germline V gene are SGHTA and FQGTGA. V dropped 5 bases and J dropped 0 bases, with 14 bases sitting between them. The CDR3 is made up of 16 amino acids.

The J gene is TRBJ2-5, the V gene TRBV5-1; TRBD2 agrees at 13 bases. The CDR3 is 18 residues long. CDR1 and CDR2 from the germline V gene are SGHRS and YFSETQ. V lost 0 bases and J lost 7; bases outside the gene matches: 12. CDR3 coding DNA: TGCGCCAGCAGCTTGGAACTAGCGGGGGGGCGGCGGTTACGGACCCAGTACTTC. Its protein is CASSLELAGGRRLRTQYF. The full variable domain, in which reference TRBV5-1 and TRBJ2-5 provide the parts outside the CDR3, is KAGVTQTPRYLIKTRGQQVTLSCSPISGHRSVSWYQQTPGQGLQFLFEYFSETQRNKGNFPGRFSGRQFSNSRSEMNVSTLELGDSALYLCASSLELAGGRRLRTQYFGPGTRLLVL.

This chain uses TRBV5-5 with TRBJ2-1, with 11 bases fitting TRBD1. This CDR3 spans 16 amino acids. After removal of 3 bases from V and 2 bases from J, the junction contained 4 bases not matched to a gene. CDR1 is SGHKS, CDR2 YYEKEE, per germline (reference sequence). The CDR3 nucleotides are TGTGCCAGCAGCTGGACGGGACAGGGGGCCTACAATGAGCAGTTCTTC. It specifies CASSWTGQGAYNEQFF.

In its sample, this clonotype was seen a few times. The rearrangement joins TRBV29-1 to TRBJ1-6; D is ambiguous. The V gene lost 4 bases and the J gene lost 7 bases, with 8 bases spanning the gap. This CDR3 has 12 residues. Germline CDR1 is SQVTM and CDR2 is ANQGSEA. The CDR3 loop is CSVGDLNSPLHF. DNA of the CDR3: TGCAGCGTTGGAGACTTGAATTCACCCCTCCACTTT. Together with reference TRBV29-1 and TRBJ1-6, the CDR3 gives the full variable domain: SAVISQKPSRDICQRGTSLTIQCQVDSQVTMMFWYRQQPGQSLTLIATANQGSEATYESGFVIDKFPISRPNLTFSTLTVSNMSPEDSSIYLCSVGDLNSPLHFGNGTRLTVT.

This sequence joins TRBV29-1 and TRBJ2-5, with D perhaps matching TRBD2 (6 bases). V was clipped by 0 bases and J by 4 bases, with 9 bases between them. There are 13 residues in the CDR3. CDR1 is SQVTM, CDR2 ANQGSEA, per germline. The CDR3 DNA reads TGCAGCGTTGAAGATCACGGGGGAGAGACCCAGTACTTC. Its protein product is CSVEDHGGETQYF.

This clonotype was picked up one time. The rearrangement joins TRBV5-6 to TRBJ2-5, with 8 bases matching TRBD1. Looked up from germline, CDR1 is SGHDT and CDR2 is YYEEEE. CDR3 length equals 13 residues. Trimming at V came to 4 bases and at J to 6 bases, leaving 5 bases not matched to a gene. For the CDR3, the DNA is TGTGCCAGCAGCGCAGGGGGCGAAAAGACCCAGTACTTC. As protein: CASSAGGEKTQYF.

V usage is TRBV15 and J usage is TRBJ2-3, with 8 bases fitting TRBD1. CDR1 LNHNV and CDR2 YYDKDF come from the germline V gene (reference sequence). Germline trimming cut 1 base from V and 7 bases from J; bases unmatched to any gene: 4. This CDR3 comprises 14 residues. The CDR3 protein is CATSRGQGSNTQYF. The CDR3 bases are TGTGCCACCAGCAGAGGACAGGGGAGTAATACGCAGTATTTT.

In this sample, this clonotype turned up a few times. The V gene is TRBV7-2, the J gene TRBJ2-1, with 9 bases that match TRBD2. This CDR3 region has 16 residues. Germline V CDR1 and CDR2: SGHTA, FQGNSA. V lost 5 bases, J lost 3 bases, and 8 bases stayed unmatched. CDR3 amino acids: CASSAFGRGGYNEQFF. The CDR3 DNA follows: TGTGCCAGCAGCGCCTTCGGGCGGGGGGGCTACAATGAGCAGTTCTTC.

The table lists this clonotype with a few counts. The chain combines TRBV7-8 with TRBJ2-1; the D gene is possibly TRBD2 (7 bases). The germline V and J ends were trimmed by 2 bases and 5 bases, with 19 bases remaining between them. CDR1 is SGHVS, CDR2 FQNEAQ, per germline. This CDR3 is 17 amino acids long. In DNA, the CDR3 is TGTGCCAGCAGCTTACGGGGGGCGGGGGCCCTGAACAATGAGCAGTTCTTC. Translated, it gives CASSLRGAGALNNEQFF.

The rearrangement uses TRBV5-1 and TRBJ2-5, with a weak D call TRBD1 (6 bases). Per the germline V gene, CDR1 is SGHRS and CDR2 is YFSETQ. V lost 7 bases and J lost 0, with 13 bases in between. The CDR3 is made up of 14 amino acids. The DNA of the CDR3 is TGCGCCAGCTGCACAGGGCCTTACCAAGAGACCCAGTACTTC. This sequence encodes CASCTGPYQETQYF.

The chain has TRBV24-1 and TRBJ2-1, with unresolved D. V was shortened by 3 bases and J by 5 bases, with 13 bases between the two germline ends. This CDR3 has 15 amino acids. Germline values: CDR1 KGHDR, CDR2 SFDVKD. The CDR3, as DNA: TGTGCCACCAGTGATCCAGCCGGAGCTAACAATGAGCAGTTCTTC. This encodes CATSDPAGANNEQFF.

This CDR3 is CASSPAAGVKYF. The CDR3, as DNA: TGTGCCAGCAGCCCCGCGGCGGGGGTGAAGTATTTT. The chain has TRBV7-9 and TRBJ2-3, with 7 nucleotides matching TRBD2. V was clipped by 5 bases and J by 13 bases; unmatched bases: 9. The CDR3 length is 12 residues. The germline CDR1 and CDR2 sequences are SEHNR and FQNEAQ (reference sequence).

This clonotype turned up a few times. The chain's CDR3 is CASSIGLGGVETQYF. CDR3 in DNA: TGTGCCAGCAGCATAGGACTGGGTGGGGTAGAGACCCAGTACTTC. The V call is TRBV5-6, the J call TRBJ2-5, with TRBD2 as a possible D gene (5 bases). The V and J ends lost 4 bases and 4 bases respectively, with 17 bases between them. Germline CDR1 reads SGHDT; CDR2 reads YYEEEE. The CDR3 runs 15 residues.

This chain links TRBV7-2 with TRBJ2-5; D is ambiguous. In germline, CDR1 is SGHTA, CDR2 FQGNSA. The CDR3 has 14 residues. Trimming left V 5 bases short and J 3 bases short, with 13 bases between. CDR3 region: CASSQSAREETQYF. CDR3 bases: TGTGCCAGCAGCCAATCTGCTAGGGAAGAGACCCAGTACTTC. The whole variable domain, filled in from reference TRBV7-2 and TRBJ2-5, reads GAGVSQSPSNKVTEKGKDVELRCDPISGHTALYWYRQSLGQGLEFLIYFQGNSAPDKSGLPSDRFSAERTGGSVSTLTIQRTQQEDSAVYLCASSQSAREETQYFGPGTRLLVL.

The chain is built from TRBV5-1 and TRBJ2-2; D possibly corresponds to TRBD2 (6 bases). Trimming removed 3 bases from V and 6 bases from J, with 12 bases in between. The CDR3 consists of 14 residues. Germline V gives CDR1 SGHRS, CDR2 YFSETQ. CDR3 in amino acids: CASSYLWGAGELFF. The CDR3 bases are TGCGCCAGCAGCTACCTTTGGGGGGCCGGGGAGCTGTTTTTT. The full variable domain, completed using reference TRBV5-1 and TRBJ2-2, is KAGVTQTPRYLIKTRGQQVTLSCSPISGHRSVSWYQQTPGQGLQFLFEYFSETQRNKGNFPGRFSGRQFSNSRSEMNVSTLELGDSALYLCASSYLWGAGELFFGEGSRLTVL.

CDR3 sequence: CASSYTGTGASRQYF. The CDR3 region has the DNA TGTGCCAGCAGTTATACCGGGACAGGGGCTTCGCGGCAGTACTTC. The chain combines TRBV27 with TRBJ2-7, with 10 bases matching TRBD1. V lost 4 bases, J lost 9 bases, and 12 bases stayed unmatched. The CDR3 loop spans 15 amino acids. The germline V gene encodes CDR1 MNHEY and CDR2 SMNVEV (reference sequence).